This T cell receptor (beta chain) was sequenced for a study of blood T cell repertoires in COVID-19. Clones were read by immunoSEQ multiplex PCR, and TCRdb kept only the in-frame ones, dropping some. The sample has about 93,000 clones, approximately 80% seen once. This clone was observed a single time. Per germline, CDR1 KGHDR and CDR2 SFDVKD. This CDR3 region has 17 residues. V shed 3 bases and J 3 bases; nucleotides not matched to a gene: 10. This sequence was found in a human donor in a cohort sampled during active COVID-19. The genes are TRBV24-1 and TRBJ2-1; 7 bases align to TRBD2. The sequenced sample consisted of peripheral blood. For the CDR3, the DNA is TGTGCCACCAGTGATGGTCTAGGGCGGGAGAGCTACAATGAGCAGTTCTTC. Its translation: CATSDGLGRESYNEQFF.